The 20 T cell receptor beta chains in this list originate from one sample, sequenced in a study of Graves' ophthalmopathy and Graves' hyperthyroidism. The TCR beta CDR3 regions underwent amplification from RNA transcripts. HTBI-primed RT-PCR formed the first round, and a multiplex PCR formed the second. TCRdb re-derived calls from the multiplex PCR reads in MiXCR, one entry per CDR3 protein. The data contain around 1,200,000 distinct CDR3 sequences, about two fifths of them singletons. Sequencing was performed on peripheral blood or thyroid tissue (not recorded which). These receptors all stem from an adult man with Graves' hyperthyroidism.

There are a few counts of this clonotype. The genes are TRBV5-5 and TRBJ1-5; D is undetermined. Germline-derived CDR1 and CDR2 are SGHKS and YYEKEE (reference sequence). V lost 1 base, J lost 4 bases, and 15 bases lay in between. CDR3 size: 16 residues. CDR3 nucleotide sequence: TGTGCCAGCAGCTTGTCTCTGGGGATAGTAAATCAGCCCCAGCATTTT. Translated: CASSLSLGIVNQPQHF.

The V call is TRBV5-1, the J call TRBJ1-6, with 7 bases fitting TRBD1. The CDR3 length is 14 residues. V lost 2 bases and J lost 10; bases outside the gene matches: 6. The germline CDR1 and CDR2 sequences are SGHRS and YFSETQ. CDR3 sequence: CASSLEGAASPLHF. DNA of the CDR3: TGCGCCAGCAGCTTAGAGGGGGCTGCGTCACCCCTCCACTTT.

This clonotype was detected a few times. The rearrangement uses TRBV7-8 and TRBJ2-5; the D is unclear. This CDR3 is built from 15 residues. Per germline, CDR1 SGHVS and CDR2 FQNEAQ. Trimming cost V 3 bases and J 5 bases, with 16 bases left between them. CDR3 nucleotides: TGTGCCAGCAGCTTCTCCTCGGGCACGAGGGAGACCCAGTACTTC. This gives the protein CASSFSSGTRETQYF.

This clonotype was recorded many times. The chain is built from TRBV11-2 and TRBJ2-7; TRBD1 aligns across 7 bases. CDR1 and CDR2 (germline): SGHAT, FQNNGV. CDR3 length equals 16 residues. Trimming cost V 4 bases and J 0 bases; bases outside gene matches: 9. This chain's CDR3 is CASSSRQGPSSYEQYF. The CDR3 DNA reads TGTGCCAGCAGCTCTCGACAGGGCCCTAGCTCCTACGAGCAGTACTTC.

As to this clonotype: A read error may be the cause here, since a much bigger clone is one base away. This chain links TRBV10-3 with TRBJ2-2; 12 bases align to TRBD1. The end of the DNA fits TRBJ1-1 better, so the J call may be wrong. Germline V gene data show CDR1 as ENHRY and CDR2 as SYGVKD. The CDR3 is 14 amino acids. CDR3 loop: CAIRGTGGHTEAFF. The CDR3 DNA reads as TGTGCCATCAGGGGGACAGGGGGCCACACTGAAGCTTTCTTT.

This clonotype was detected many times. V usage is TRBV7-2 and J usage is TRBJ1-1; no definite D call. Trimming removed 7 bases at V and 2 bases at J, with 14 bases between. CDR3 length: 14 amino acids. From germline, CDR1 is SGHTA and CDR2 FQGNSA. The CDR3 reads CASNKDRGNTEAFF. The DNA for the CDR3 is TGTGCCAGCAACAAGGACCGTGGCAACACTGAAGCTTTCTTT.

The rearrangement links TRBV28 to TRBJ1-1; D ambiguous. CDR3 length: 15 amino acids. Trimming took 11 bases from V and 4 from J, leaving 23 bases between them. Germline CDR1 reads MDHEN; CDR2 reads SYDVKM. CDR3 in DNA: TGTGCCTGCACTGGGTTTGGTTCTTATTCCACTGAAGCTTTCTTT. Protein sequence: CACTGFGSYSTEAFF.

Ten or more counts support this clonotype. The gene calls are TRBV4-3 and TRBJ2-5; 8 nucleotides agree with TRBD1. The CDR3 loop spans 14 amino acids. Germline CDR1 LGHNA, CDR2 YSLEER. J lost 2 bases, V lost 1 base, and 0 bases had no gene match. CDR3 in DNA: TGCGCCAGCAGCCAAGGGACAGGGCAAGAGACCCAGTACTTC. The encoded protein is CASSQGTGQETQYF.

There are many counts of this clonotype. The chain employs TRBV29-1 and TRBJ2-6, with unresolved D. The ends were cut back, 4 bases at V and 0 bases at J, with 7 bases in the middle. The germline gives CDR1 SQVTM, CDR2 ANQGSEA. This CDR3 region has 14 residues. The CDR3 sequence: CSVGLSSGANVLTF. CDR3 DNA: TGCAGCGTTGGACTCAGCTCTGGGGCCAACGTCCTGACTTTC.

This sequence joins TRBV25-1 and TRBJ2-2; weak D call: TRBD1 (5 bases). CDR1 is MGHDK and CDR2 is SYGVNS in the germline V gene. CDR3 size: 14 residues. V lost 5 bases and J 5 bases, leaving 12 bases between the germline ends. CDR3 DNA: TGTGCCAGCAGTTTTCTGGGGCTTACCGGGGAGCTGTTTTTT. The encoded protein is CASSFLGLTGELFF. Full variable domain (missing parts from reference TRBV25-1 and TRBJ2-2): EADIYQTPRYLVIGTGKKITLECSQTMGHDKMYWYQQDPGMELHLIHYSYGVNSTEKGDLSSESTVSRIRTEHFPLTLESARPSHTSQYLCASSFLGLTGELFFGEGSRLTVL.

This clonotype was seen repeatedly, ten times or more. The chain uses TRBV7-9 and TRBJ2-2, with no clear D. Trimming left V 7 bases short and J 6 bases short, with 12 bases between. The CDR3 sequence is 13 residues long. Germline V gene data show CDR1 as SEHNR and CDR2 as FQNEAQ (reference sequence). CDR3 in DNA: TGTGCCAGCACCATGTCAAGCTCCGGGGAGCTGTTTTTT. It encodes CASTMSSSGELFF.

The chain has TRBV2 and TRBJ2-7; a possible D gene is TRBD2 (6 bases). The CDR3 covers 14 residues. V lost 6 bases, J lost 2 bases, and 14 bases lay in between. Germline assignment: CDR1 SNHLY and CDR2 FYNNEI. CDR3 region: CASSQPGAPYEQYF. Written as DNA, the CDR3 is TGTGCCAGCAGCCAGCCGGGAGCCCCCTACGAGCAGTACTTC.

This clonotype was recorded at least ten times. V gene TRBV20-1 combines with J gene TRBJ2-7, with a weak D call TRBD1 (5 bases). This CDR3 spans 12 amino acids. Trimming took 5 bases from V and 3 from J, leaving 11 bases between them. Germline CDR1 reads DFQATT; CDR2 reads SNEGSKA (reference sequence). In DNA form, the CDR3 reads TGCAGTGCTGCAGGGAACTTCTACGAGCAGTACTTC. Its protein is CSAAGNFYEQYF.

The chain is built from TRBV7-9 and TRBJ1-1, with 9 nucleotides matching TRBD1. This CDR3 comprises 12 residues. Trimming took 3 bases from V and 14 from J; bases not matched to a gene: 7. The germline V gene has CDR1 SEHNR and CDR2 FQNEAQ (reference sequence). The CDR3 reads CASSFSVGTGFF. The CDR3 DNA follows: TGTGCCAGCAGCTTTAGTGTCGGGACAGGGTTCTTT.

This clonotype was seen repeatedly, ten times or more. This rearrangement joins TRBV2 to TRBJ2-5; TRBD1 agrees at 7 bases. From germline, CDR1 is SNHLY and CDR2 FYNNEI. The CDR3 has 14 amino acids. V shed 7 bases and J 4 bases; nucleotides not matched to a gene: 9. Written as DNA, the CDR3 is TGTGCCAGCAAGTTGGCGACAGGGAGAGAGACCCAGTACTTC. This encodes CASKLATGRETQYF.

This clonotype was seen ten or more times. The chain couples TRBV9 to TRBJ1-2; 9 nucleotides match TRBD1. The germline V gene has CDR1 SGDLS and CDR2 YYNGEE. Trimming took 3 bases from V and 5 from J; bases not matched to a gene: 5. This CDR3 comprises 14 residues. The CDR3 loop reads CASSGSDRGYGYTF. CDR3 bases: TGTGCCAGCAGCGGAAGTGACAGGGGGTATGGCTACACCTTC. Looking up the rest from reference TRBV9 and TRBJ1-2 gives the full variable domain: DSGVTQTPKHLITATGQRVTLRCSPRSGDLSVYWYQQSLDQGLQFLIQYYNGEERAKGNILERFSAQQFPDLHSELNLSSLELGDSALYFCASSGSDRGYGYTFGSGTRLTVV.

The V call is TRBV20-1, the J call TRBJ1-4; D gene ambiguous. Trimming took off 3 bases at V and 0 bases at J, with 5 bases between the two ends. Germline V lookup: CDR1 DFQATT, CDR2 SNEGSKA (reference sequence). The CDR3 length is 13 residues. CDR3 sequence reads: CSARTTTNEKLFF. CDR3 nucleotides: TGCAGTGCTAGGACAACAACTAATGAAAAACTGTTTTTT.

This chain links TRBV20-1 with TRBJ1-2; no clear D gene. Between the trimmed V and J ends, which lost 3 bases and 8 bases, there was a span of 16 bases. Per the germline V gene, CDR1 is DFQATT and CDR2 is SNEGSKA (reference sequence). The CDR3 is 13 residues long. The CDR3 reads CSASAETDRGYTF. The CDR3 DNA is TGCAGTGCTAGTGCGGAGACCGATCGGGGCTACACCTTC.

Ten or more counts support this clonotype. This chain joins TRBV20-1 and TRBJ1-5; D uncertain. V lost 2 bases to trimming and J lost 5 bases, with 7 bases between them. There are 12 residues in the CDR3. CDR1 DFQATT and CDR2 SNEGSKA come from the germline V gene (reference sequence). In DNA, the CDR3 is TGCAGTGCTAGACGGGGTTATCAGCCCCAGCATTTT. Translating gives CSARRGYQPQHF.

Ten or more counts support this clonotype. The chain carries TRBV14 and TRBJ1-2, with unresolved D. This CDR3 has 13 residues. V lost 4 bases and J 4 bases, leaving 10 bases between the germline ends. Germline V gene lookup returns CDR1 SGHDN and CDR2 FVKESK. DNA of the CDR3: TGTGCCAGCAGCCGCGGGGAGGGCTATGGCTACACCTTC. This codes for CASSRGEGYGYTF.